One and the same sample provided the 2 T cell receptor beta chains below, sequenced in a study of T cell responses to AZD1222 COVID-19 vaccine. The data were produced by immunoSEQ multiplex PCR, yet TCRdb's version contains in-frame clones alone and is incomplete. There are 85,000 to 120,000 clones in the sample; roughly 88% occur only once, and approximately 5% lies in the top ten. Sequences were derived from peripheral blood, sampled on day 0 of AZD1222 vaccination. The receptors shown here come from an adult in good health.

The chain carries TRBV27 and TRBJ1-5; D not certain. V was shortened by 5 bases and J by 7 bases, with 12 bases between the two germline ends. The V gene's germline CDR1 is MNHEY and CDR2 SMNVEV (reference sequence). The CDR3 is 13 amino acids. The CDR3 spells CASSRQIDQPQHF. The CDR3 bases are TGTGCCAGCAGTCGCCAAATCGACCAGCCCCAGCATTTT.

This clone has a single count. The chain joins TRBV6-2 or TRBV6-3 to TRBJ2-1, with unresolved D. This CDR3 comprises 13 residues. Trimming cost V 8 bases and J 7 bases, with 15 bases left between them. CDR1 MNHEY and CDR2 SVGEGT come from the germline V gene. DNA of the CDR3: TGTGCCAGCGGCCTGGGATTTAGGAATGAGCAGTTCTTC. This encodes CASGLGFRNEQFF.